This T cell receptor (beta chain) was sequenced during a study of identifying expanded T cells in peripheral blood. Trimming shortened V by 2 bases and J by 3 bases, and 7 bases separated the two germline ends. The CDR3 loop spans 13 amino acids. Germline-derived CDR1 and CDR2 are SGHAT and FQNNGV. Produced via immunoSEQ multiplex PCR; TCRdb's table is partial and in-frame only. The table includes approximately 59,000 clones, approximately 89% detected once. This sequence joins TRBV11-2 and TRBJ1-1, with D perhaps TRBD1 (5 bases). The clonotype was recovered from a person between 18 and 75 years old in good health. The specimen sequenced was blood. The CDR3 region has the DNA TGTGCCAGCAGCTTAAAAGGGGACACTGAAGCTTTCTTT. This encodes CASSLKGDTEAFF.